Below, one TCR beta chain is given with its context. Its antigen is not known. The germline gives CDR1 LGHNT, CDR2 FRNRAP. V gave up 1 base and J gave up 7 bases, with 11 bases separating them. The CDR3 sequence is 14 residues long. This sample was included in a study of cytomegalovirus exposure and HLA in healthy donors. Study summary: Across a few hundred genotyped donors, more than 75% landed in the Caucasian-associated ancestry cluster.

Points from the study as a whole: Among the sequence variants, a highly shared cluster was likely an artifact of sequencing. Three CMV-associated chains were confirmed in vitro to be specific for CMV antigens.

The PCR ran on 60 Vbeta and 13 Jbeta primers. Sequencing used immunoSEQ multiplex PCR; TCRdb keeps in-frame clones, though not all of them. The sample lists a few hundred thousand clones, roughly two thirds seen once, with under 2.5% in the top ten. This receptor was identified in a female donor in good health and CMV-seronegative. The material sequenced was PBMCs. The chain is built from TRBV12-5 and TRBJ1-3, with D possibly TRBD1 on 6 matching bases. CDR3 amino acids: CASGLGDNANTIYF. The CDR3 region has the DNA TGTGCTAGTGGTTTGGGGGACAACGCTAACACCATATATTTT.